Below are 15 T cell receptor beta chains sequenced from a single sample in a study of T cells in Graves' hyperthyroidism and ophthalmopathy. Amplified regions were TCR beta CDR3 sequences from RNA transcripts. During a first-round RT-PCR of the TCR CDR3, the HTBI primer set was used. TCRdb called the multiplex PCR reads again in MiXCR, with one record for every CDR3 protein. The sample contains 500,000 to 600,000 distinct CDR3 sequences, 35% to 50% of which appear only once. Material: peripheral blood or thyroid tissue (not recorded which). The receptors were sampled from an adult woman with Graves' disease, either hyperthyroidism or ophthalmopathy (not recorded which).

This clonotype was seen ten or more times. The V and J genes are TRBV2 and TRBJ1-3; D unresolved. The V and J ends lost 4 bases and 0 bases respectively, with 10 bases between them. The CDR3 contains 15 residues. Germline values: CDR1 SNHLY, CDR2 FYNNEI. CDR3 nucleotide sequence: TGTGCCAGCAGTGCGGAGGGCGGCTCTGGAAACACCATATATTTT. Protein sequence: CASSAEGGSGNTIYF.

The chain combines TRBV29-1 with TRBJ1-2, with a weak D call TRBD1 (6 bases). Trimming left V 4 bases short and J 3 bases short, with 9 bases between. The germline gives CDR1 SQVTM, CDR2 ANQGSEA. The CDR3 extends over 12 amino acids. CDR3 DNA sequence: TGCAGCGTTGTAGAGGGGGACTATGGCTACACCTTC. Residues: CSVVEGDYGYTF.

The chain links TRBV6-5 to TRBJ1-1, with 11 bases identical to TRBD1. The CDR3 has 17 residues. After removal of 2 bases from V and 4 bases from J, the junction contained 9 bases not matched to a gene. Germline V lookup: CDR1 MNHEY, CDR2 SVGAGI. The CDR3 region has the DNA TGTGCCAGCAGTTACGTCCGGACAGGGGGCTCGGGCACTGAAGCTTTCTTT. Translated: CASSYVRTGGSGTEAFF.

The chain recombines TRBV15 with TRBJ1-2; the D gene is possibly TRBD1 (6 bases). V lost 3 bases, J lost 0 bases, and 11 bases lay in between. Germline CDR1 reads LNHNV; CDR2 reads YYDKDF (reference sequence). The CDR3 sequence is 15 residues long. The CDR3 loop reads CATSRPGDANYGYTF. Written as DNA, the CDR3 is TGTGCCACCAGCAGGCCAGGGGACGCTAACTATGGCTACACCTTC. The full variable domain, completed using reference TRBV15 and TRBJ1-2, is DAMVIQNPRYQVTQFGKPVTLSCSQTLNHNVMYWYQQKSSQAPKLLFHYYDKDFNNEADTPDNFQSRRPNTSFCFLDIRSPGLGDTAMYLCATSRPGDANYGYTFGSGTRLTVV.

This clonotype was picked up many times. This chain uses TRBV2 with TRBJ1-4; 7 nucleotides align to TRBD1. V lost 6 bases to trimming and J lost 7 bases; unmatched junction nucleotides: 8. Germline CDR1 reads SNHLY; CDR2 reads FYNNEI. This CDR3 is built from 14 residues. The CDR3, as DNA: TGTGCCAGCAGGGCACGACAGGGTGGTGAAAAACTGTTTTTT. Amino acids: CASRARQGGEKLFF. The variable domain in full, completed from reference TRBV2 and TRBJ1-4, reads EPEVTQTPSHQVTQMGQEVILRCVPISNHLYFYWYRQILGQKVEFLVSFYNNEISEKSEIFDDQFSVERPDGSNFTLKIRSTKLEDSAMYFCASRARQGGEKLFFGSGTQLSVL.

Many counts were recorded for this clonotype. The V call is TRBV5-5, the J call TRBJ1-4, with no clear D. This CDR3 region has 15 residues. Germline V gives CDR1 SGHKS, CDR2 YYEKEE (reference sequence). V was cut by 4 bases and J by 7 bases, with 17 bases left in between. CDR3 coding DNA: TGTGCCAGCAGCCGGCCGGGCCGGGAGATTGAAAAACTGTTTTTT. It yields the protein CASSRPGREIEKLFF.

The CDR3 loop is CASSLGQPPAYEQYF. CDR3 in DNA: TGTGCCAGCAGCCTGGGACAGCCACCGGCCTACGAGCAGTACTTC. J is TRBJ2-7 and V is TRBV14; TRBD1 matches 7 bases. The V segment lost 4 bases and the J segment 2 bases; nucleotides outside the gene matches: 8. This CDR3 has 15 residues. Looked up from germline, CDR1 is SGHDN and CDR2 is FVKESK.

A few counts support this clonotype. The gene calls are TRBV7-2 and TRBJ2-1; 8 bases match TRBD2. Germline CDR1 reads SGHTA; CDR2 reads FQGNSA. The junction had 3 bases not matched to a gene; V was cut back by 1 base and J by 7 bases. The CDR3 is made up of 14 amino acids. The CDR3 reads CASSLVAGGNEQFF. CDR3 bases: TGTGCCAGCAGCTTAGTGGCGGGAGGAAATGAGCAGTTCTTC.

This clonotype occurred a few times. J is TRBJ2-6 and V is TRBV28; no definite D call. The ends were cut back, 5 bases at V and 0 bases at J, with 8 bases in the middle. Germline V lookup: CDR1 MDHEN, CDR2 SYDVKM. This CDR3 has 15 amino acids. In DNA, the CDR3 is TGTGCCAGCAGTCTTGACTTCTCTGGGGCCAACGTCCTGACTTTC. Protein product: CASSLDFSGANVLTF.

A single count supports this clonotype. The junction departs from the called germline gene at one end, perhaps through a read error. The V gene is TRBV7-2, the J gene TRBJ2-5, with D perhaps TRBD2 (6 bases). The CDR3 sequence is 14 residues long. Germline lookup yields CDR1 SGHTA and CDR2 FQGNSA. Written as DNA, the CDR3 is TGTGCCAGCAGCCCATCGGGGCGGGGAGAGACCCAGTACTTT. It yields the protein CASSPSGRGETQYF. The complete variable domain, with remaining parts taken from reference TRBV7-2 and TRBJ2-5, reads GAGVSQSPSNKVTEKGKDVELRCDPISGHTALYWYRQSLGQGLEFLIYFQGNSAPDKSGLPSDRFSAERTGGSVSTLTIQRTQQEDSAVYLCASSPSGRGETQYFGPGTRLLVL.

V usage is TRBV7-9 and J usage is TRBJ2-2; 13 bases are shared with TRBD2. CDR1 is SEHNR and CDR2 is FQNEAQ in the germline V gene (reference sequence). The CDR3 has 18 residues. J was trimmed by 0 bases and V by 6 bases; bases with no gene match: 7. This CDR3 reads CASRTHGLAGANTGELFF. CDR3 sequence (DNA): TGTGCCAGCAGGACGCACGGACTAGCGGGAGCGAACACCGGGGAGCTGTTTTTT.

This chain joins TRBV9 and TRBJ2-7, with D possibly matching TRBD1 (6 bases). CDR3 size: 14 residues. Trimming shortened V by 4 bases and J by 2 bases, and 13 bases separated the two germline ends. Germline CDR1 and CDR2: SGDLS and YYNGEE. CDR3 in DNA: TGTGCCAGCAGCTCAACCCGACAGGCCTACGAGCAGTACTTC. This translates into CASSSTRQAYEQYF.

This clonotype was detected ten times or more. V usage is TRBV5-6 and J usage is TRBJ1-5; D is undetermined. V shed 6 bases and J shed 2 bases, with 21 bases lying between them. Germline loops: CDR1 SGHDT, CDR2 YYEEEE. The CDR3 runs 17 residues. For the CDR3, the DNA is TGTGCCAGCACCCGAAGCGGCAACACCTGGCGCAATCAGCCCCAGCATTTT. Its translation is CASTRSGNTWRNQPQHF.

The chain links TRBV7-9 to TRBJ1-1, with TRBD1 matching 7 bases. V gave up 5 bases and J gave up 7 bases; unmatched junction bases: 10. The germline V gene encodes CDR1 SEHNR and CDR2 FQNEAQ (reference sequence). There are 14 residues in the CDR3. CDR3 DNA: TGTGCCAGCAGCCCCGGACAGGTGATCAATGAAGCTTTCTTT. Its translation: CASSPGQVINEAFF.

The chain has TRBV6-1 and TRBJ1-5; D is ambiguous. Germline-derived CDR1 and CDR2 are MNHNS and SASEGT. V was trimmed by 8 bases and J by 2 bases, leaving 10 bases between them. The CDR3 runs 13 residues. The CDR3 protein is CASALSGNQPQHF. The CDR3, as DNA: TGTGCCAGCGCCCTCAGCGGCAATCAGCCCCAGCATTTT.